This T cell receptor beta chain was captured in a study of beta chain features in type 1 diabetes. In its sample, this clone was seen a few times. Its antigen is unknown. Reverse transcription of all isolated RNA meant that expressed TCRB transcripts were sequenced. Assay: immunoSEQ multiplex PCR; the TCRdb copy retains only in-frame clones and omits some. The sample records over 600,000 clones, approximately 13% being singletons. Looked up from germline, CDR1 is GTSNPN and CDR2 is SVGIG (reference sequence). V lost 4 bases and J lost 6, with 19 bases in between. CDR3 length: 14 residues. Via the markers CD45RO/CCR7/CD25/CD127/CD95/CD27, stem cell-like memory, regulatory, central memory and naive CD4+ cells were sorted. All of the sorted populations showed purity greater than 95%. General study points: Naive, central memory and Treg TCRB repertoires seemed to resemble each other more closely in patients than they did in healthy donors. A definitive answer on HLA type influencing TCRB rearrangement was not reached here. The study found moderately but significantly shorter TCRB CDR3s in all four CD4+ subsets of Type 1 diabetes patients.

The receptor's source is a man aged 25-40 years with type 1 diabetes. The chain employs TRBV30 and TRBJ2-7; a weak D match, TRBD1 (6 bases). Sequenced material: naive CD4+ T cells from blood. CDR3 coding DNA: TGTGCCTGGAATGGGGGCGGCCGAGGTTTCGAGCAGTACTTC. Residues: CAWNGGGRGFEQYF. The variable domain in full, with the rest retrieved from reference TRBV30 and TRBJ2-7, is SQTIHQWPATLVQPVGSPLSLECTVEGTSNPNLYWYRQAAGRGLQLLFYSVGIGQISSEVPQNLSASRPQDRQFILSSKKLLLSDSGFYLCAWNGGGRGFEQYFGPGTRLTVT.